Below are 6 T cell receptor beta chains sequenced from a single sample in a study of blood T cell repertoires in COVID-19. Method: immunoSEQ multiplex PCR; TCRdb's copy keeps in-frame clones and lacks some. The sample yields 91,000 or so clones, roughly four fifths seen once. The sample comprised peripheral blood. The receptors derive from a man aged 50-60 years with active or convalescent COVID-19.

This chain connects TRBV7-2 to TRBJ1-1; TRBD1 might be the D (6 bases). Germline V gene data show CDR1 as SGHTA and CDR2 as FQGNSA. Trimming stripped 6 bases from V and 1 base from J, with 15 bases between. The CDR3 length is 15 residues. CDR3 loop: CASRPNRVGNTEAFF. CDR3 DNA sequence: TGTGCCAGCAGACCAAACAGGGTTGGGAACACTGAAGCTTTCTTT.

This CDR3 reads CAWSVREITDTQYF. The CDR3 nucleotides are TGTGCCTGGAGTGTACGGGAGATCACAGATACGCAGTATTTT. This rearrangement joins TRBV30 to TRBJ2-3; D is possibly TRBD2 (6 bases). Germline CDR1 and CDR2: GTSNPN and SVGIG (reference sequence). The CDR3 totals 14 residues. The V gene lost 0 bases and the J gene lost 2 bases, with 9 bases spanning the gap.

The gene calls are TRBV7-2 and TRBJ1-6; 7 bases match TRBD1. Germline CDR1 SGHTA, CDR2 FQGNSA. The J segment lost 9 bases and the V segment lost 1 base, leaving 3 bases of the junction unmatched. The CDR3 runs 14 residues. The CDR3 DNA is TGTGCCAGCAGCTTAGTAGGGGGCAGTTCACCCCTCCACTTT. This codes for CASSLVGGSSPLHF.

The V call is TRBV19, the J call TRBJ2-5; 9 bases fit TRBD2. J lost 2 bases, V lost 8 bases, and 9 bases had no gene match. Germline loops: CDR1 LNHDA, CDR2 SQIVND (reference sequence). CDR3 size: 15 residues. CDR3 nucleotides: TGTGCCAGTCGGAGCGGGGGGCTCTCTCAAGAGACCCAGTACTTC. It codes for CASRSGGLSQETQYF.

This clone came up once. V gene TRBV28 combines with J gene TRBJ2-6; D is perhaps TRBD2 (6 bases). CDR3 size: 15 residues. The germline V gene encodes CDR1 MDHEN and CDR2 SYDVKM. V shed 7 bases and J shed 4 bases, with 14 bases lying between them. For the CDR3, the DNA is TGTGCCAGCACCTCCCTCGGAGGGGGGGCCAACGTCCTGACTTTC. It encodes CASTSLGGGANVLTF.

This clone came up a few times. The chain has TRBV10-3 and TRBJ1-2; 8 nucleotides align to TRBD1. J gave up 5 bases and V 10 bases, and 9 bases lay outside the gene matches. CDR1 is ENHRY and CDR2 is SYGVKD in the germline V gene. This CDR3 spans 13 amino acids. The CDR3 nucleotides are TGTGCCACCAACGACAGGGGTGGATATGGCTACACCTTC. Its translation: CATNDRGGYGYTF.